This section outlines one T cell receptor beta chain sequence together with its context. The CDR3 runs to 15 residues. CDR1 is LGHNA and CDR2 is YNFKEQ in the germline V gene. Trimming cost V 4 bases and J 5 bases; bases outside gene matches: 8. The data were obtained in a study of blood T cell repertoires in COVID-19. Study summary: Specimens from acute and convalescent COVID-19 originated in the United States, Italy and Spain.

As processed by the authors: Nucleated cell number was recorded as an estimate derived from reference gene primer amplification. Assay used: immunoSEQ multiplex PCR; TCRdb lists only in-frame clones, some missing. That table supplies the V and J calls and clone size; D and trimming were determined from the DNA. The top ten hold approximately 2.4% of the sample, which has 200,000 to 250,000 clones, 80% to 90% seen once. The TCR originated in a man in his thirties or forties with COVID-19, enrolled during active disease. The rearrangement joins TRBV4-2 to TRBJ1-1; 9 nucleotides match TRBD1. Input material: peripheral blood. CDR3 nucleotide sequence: TGTGCCAGCAGCCGGACAGGGGTGAGCGGGACTGAAGCTTTCTTT. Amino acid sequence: CASSRTGVSGTEAFF.